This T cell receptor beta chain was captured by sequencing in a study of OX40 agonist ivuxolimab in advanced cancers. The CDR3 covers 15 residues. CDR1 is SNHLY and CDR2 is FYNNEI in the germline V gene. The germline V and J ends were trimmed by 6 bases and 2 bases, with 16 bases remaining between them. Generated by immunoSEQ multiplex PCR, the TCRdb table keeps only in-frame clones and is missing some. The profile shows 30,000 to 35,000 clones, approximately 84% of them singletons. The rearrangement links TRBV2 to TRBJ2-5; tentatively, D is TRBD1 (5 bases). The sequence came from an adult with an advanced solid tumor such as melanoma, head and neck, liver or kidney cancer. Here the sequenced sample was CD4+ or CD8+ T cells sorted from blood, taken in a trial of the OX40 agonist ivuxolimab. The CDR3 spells CASSRMLGVQETQYF. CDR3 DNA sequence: TGTGCCAGCAGCCGGATGCTAGGGGTTCAAGAGACCCAGTACTTC.